Shown below are 5 T cell receptor beta chains from a single sample sequenced in a study of identical twins. TCRdb passed the 5' RACE reads through MiXCR, listing each CDR3 protein once. Of fewer than 350,000 distinct CDR3 sequences listed, less than 9% are singletons. This sample also belongs to another study, concerning yellow fever vaccine responses in identical twins.

Sequencing was done on a sample of memory (CD45RO+) T cells sorted from blood. The receptor set was obtained from a young woman in good health.

The rearrangement links TRBV20-1 to TRBJ2-7; 12 bases map to TRBD2. Germline CDR1 DFQATT, CDR2 SNEGSKA (reference sequence). With 0 bases clipped from V and 7 bases from J, the junction kept 10 bases outside the gene matches. The CDR3 totals 16 residues. The CDR3 DNA reads TGCAGTGCTAGAGACAGGACTAGCGGGACCCAGCGAGAGCAGTACTTC. This gives the protein CSARDRTSGTQREQYF.

This chain links TRBV20-1 with TRBJ2-5; either TRBD1 or TRBD2 may fit D (5 bases each). This CDR3 region has 12 residues. Germline CDR1 reads DFQATT; CDR2 reads SNEGSKA (reference sequence). V was shortened by 3 bases and J by 10 bases, with 15 bases between the two germline ends. The chain's CDR3 is CSARFQGADQYF. The CDR3 DNA sequence: TGCAGTGCTAGGTTCCAGGGAGCCGACCAGTACTTC.

The rearrangement links TRBV3-1 to TRBJ1-3; D unresolved. Germline-derived CDR1 and CDR2 are LGHDT and YNNKEL (reference sequence). CDR3 length equals 14 residues. The V gene lost 6 bases and the J gene lost 2 bases, with 11 bases spanning the gap. CDR3: CASRPEGPGNTIYF. In DNA, the CDR3 is TGTGCCAGCAGACCCGAGGGTCCTGGAAACACCATATATTTT.

The chain recombines TRBV29-1 with TRBJ2-1, with unresolved D. Germline assignment: CDR1 SQVTM and CDR2 ANQGSEA. The V gene lost 4 bases and the J gene lost 6 bases, with 13 bases spanning the gap. CDR3 size: 13 residues. The CDR3 nucleotides are TGCAGCGTTGGGCCCCTAATCATCAATGAGCAGTTCTTC. Translated: CSVGPLIINEQFF.

The rearrangement joins TRBV7-9 to TRBJ1-2; TRBD1 might be the D (6 bases). The V gene's germline CDR1 is SEHNR and CDR2 FQNEAQ (reference sequence). V was shortened by 4 bases and J by 10 bases, with 13 bases between the two germline ends. CDR3 length: 12 residues. CDR3 DNA: TGTGCCAGCAGCTCGTCGGACAGTCCCTACACCTTC. This encodes CASSSSDSPYTF.